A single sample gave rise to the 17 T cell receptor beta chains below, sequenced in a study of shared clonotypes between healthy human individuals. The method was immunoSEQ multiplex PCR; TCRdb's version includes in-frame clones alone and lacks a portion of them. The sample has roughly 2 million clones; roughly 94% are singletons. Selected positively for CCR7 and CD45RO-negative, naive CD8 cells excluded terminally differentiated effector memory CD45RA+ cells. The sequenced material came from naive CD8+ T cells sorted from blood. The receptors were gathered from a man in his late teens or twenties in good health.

The CDR3 here is CASSPRAGSYEQYF. The CDR3 DNA follows: TGCGCCAGCAGCCCCCGGGCGGGATCCTACGAGCAGTACTTC. The chain carries TRBV4-1 and TRBJ2-7, with D possibly matching TRBD2 (6 bases). The V and J ends lost 4 bases and 1 base respectively, with 11 bases between them. Germline CDR1 and CDR2: MGHRA and YSYEKL. The CDR3 is 14 amino acids.

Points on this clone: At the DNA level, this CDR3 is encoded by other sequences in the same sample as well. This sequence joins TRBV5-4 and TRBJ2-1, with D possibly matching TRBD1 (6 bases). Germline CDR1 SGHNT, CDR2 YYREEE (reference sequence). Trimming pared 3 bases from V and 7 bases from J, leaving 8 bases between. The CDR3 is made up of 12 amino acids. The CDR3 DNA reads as TGTGCCAGCAGCTCACAGGGAAATGAGCAGTTCTTC. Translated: CASSSQGNEQFF.

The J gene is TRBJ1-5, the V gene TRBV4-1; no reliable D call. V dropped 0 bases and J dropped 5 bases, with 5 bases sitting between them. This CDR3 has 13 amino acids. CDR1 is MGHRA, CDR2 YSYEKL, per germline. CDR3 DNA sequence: TGCGCCAGCAGCCAAGATCTGTATCAGCCCCAGCATTTT. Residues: CASSQDLYQPQHF.

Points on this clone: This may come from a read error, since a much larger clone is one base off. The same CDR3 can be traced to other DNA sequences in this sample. The CDR3 here is CAWGTENSNQPQHF. The CDR3, as DNA: TGTGCCTGGGGGACAGAGAATAGCAATCAGCCTCAGCATTTT. The chain uses TRBV30 and TRBJ1-5; 7 bases map to TRBD1. CDR1 and CDR2 from the germline V gene are GTSNPN and SVGIG (reference sequence). The CDR3 has 14 amino acids.

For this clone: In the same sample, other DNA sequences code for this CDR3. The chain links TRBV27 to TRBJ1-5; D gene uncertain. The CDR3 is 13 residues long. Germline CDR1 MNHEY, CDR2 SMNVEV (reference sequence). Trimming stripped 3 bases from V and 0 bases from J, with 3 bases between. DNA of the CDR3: TGTGCCAGCAGTTTCGTTAGCAATCAGCCCCAGCATTTT. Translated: CASSFVSNQPQHF.

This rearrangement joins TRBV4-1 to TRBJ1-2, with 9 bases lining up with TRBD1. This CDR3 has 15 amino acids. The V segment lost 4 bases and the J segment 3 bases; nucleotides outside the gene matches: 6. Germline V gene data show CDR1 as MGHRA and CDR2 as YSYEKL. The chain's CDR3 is CASSLGTGQDYGYTF. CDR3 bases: TGCGCCAGCAGCCTAGGGACAGGGCAAGACTATGGCTACACCTTC.

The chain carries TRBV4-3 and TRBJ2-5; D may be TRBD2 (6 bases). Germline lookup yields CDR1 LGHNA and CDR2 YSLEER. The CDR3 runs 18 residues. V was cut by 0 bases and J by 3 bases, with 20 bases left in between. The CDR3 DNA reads TGCGCCAGCAGCCAAGATCCGAGTACCGGGAGTAAAAAAGAGACCCAGTACTTC. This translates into CASSQDPSTGSKKETQYF.

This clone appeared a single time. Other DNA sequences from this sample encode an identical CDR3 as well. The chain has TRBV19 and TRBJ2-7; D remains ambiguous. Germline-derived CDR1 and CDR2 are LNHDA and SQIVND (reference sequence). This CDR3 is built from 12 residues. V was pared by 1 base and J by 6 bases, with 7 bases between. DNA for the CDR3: TGTGCCAGTAGTATAGGTAGTTCCGAGCAGTACTTC. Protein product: CASSIGSSEQYF.

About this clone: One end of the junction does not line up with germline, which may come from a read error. CDR3 residues: CASSPQEQYF. The CDR3 nucleotides are TGCGCCAGTAGTCCGCAAGAGCAGTACTTC. J is TRBJ2-7 and V is TRBV23-1; D uncertain. TRBV23-1 is filed as an ORF, its function uncertain. The CDR3 length is 10 residues.

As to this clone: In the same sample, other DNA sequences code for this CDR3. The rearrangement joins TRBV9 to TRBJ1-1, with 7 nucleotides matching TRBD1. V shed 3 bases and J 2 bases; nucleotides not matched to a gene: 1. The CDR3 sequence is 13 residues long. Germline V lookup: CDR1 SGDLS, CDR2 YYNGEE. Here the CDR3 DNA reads TGTGCCAGCAGCGGAGGGGGCAACACTGAAGCTTTCTTT. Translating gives CASSGGGNTEAFF.

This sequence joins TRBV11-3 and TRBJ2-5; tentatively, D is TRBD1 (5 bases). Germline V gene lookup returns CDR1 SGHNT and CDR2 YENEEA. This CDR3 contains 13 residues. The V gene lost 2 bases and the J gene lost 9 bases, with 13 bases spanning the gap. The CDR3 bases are TGTGCCAGCAGCTTAAAAAGGGGTGAAGCCCAGTACTTC. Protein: CASSLKRGEAQYF.

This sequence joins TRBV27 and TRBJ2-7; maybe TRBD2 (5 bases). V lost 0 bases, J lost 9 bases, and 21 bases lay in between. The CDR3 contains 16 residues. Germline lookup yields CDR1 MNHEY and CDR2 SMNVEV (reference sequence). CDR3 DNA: TGTGCCAGCAGTTTATCCGTCGGGGATCCCTCCTTAGGGCAGTACTTC. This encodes CASSLSVGDPSLGQYF.

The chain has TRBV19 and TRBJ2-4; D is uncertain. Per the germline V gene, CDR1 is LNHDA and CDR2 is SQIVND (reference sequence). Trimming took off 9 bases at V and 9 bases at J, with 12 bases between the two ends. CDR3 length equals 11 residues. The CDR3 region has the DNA TGTGCCAGCCGCCAATGGGGCATTCAGTACTTC. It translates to CASRQWGIQYF. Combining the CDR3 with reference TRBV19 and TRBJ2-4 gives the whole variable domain DGGITQSPKYLFRKEGQNVTLSCEQNLNHDAMYWYRQDPGQGLRLIYYSQIVNDFQKGDIAEGYSVSREKKESFPLTVTSAQKNPTAFYLCASRQWGIQYFGAGTRLSVL.

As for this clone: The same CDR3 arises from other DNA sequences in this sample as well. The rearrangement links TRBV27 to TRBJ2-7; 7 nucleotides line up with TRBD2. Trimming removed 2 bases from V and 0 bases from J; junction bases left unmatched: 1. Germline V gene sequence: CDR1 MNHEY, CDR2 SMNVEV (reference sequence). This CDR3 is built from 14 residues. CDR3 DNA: TGTGCCAGCAGTTTAGCGGGAGACTCCTACGAGCAGTACTTC. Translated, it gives CASSLAGDSYEQYF.

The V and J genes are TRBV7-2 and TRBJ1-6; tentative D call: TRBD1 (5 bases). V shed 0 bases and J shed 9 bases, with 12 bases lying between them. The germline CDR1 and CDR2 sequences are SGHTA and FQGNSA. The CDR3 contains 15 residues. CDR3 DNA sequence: TGTGCCAGCAGCTTAGCGCCAGGGTTGGGTTCACCCCTCCACTTT. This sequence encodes CASSLAPGLGSPLHF.

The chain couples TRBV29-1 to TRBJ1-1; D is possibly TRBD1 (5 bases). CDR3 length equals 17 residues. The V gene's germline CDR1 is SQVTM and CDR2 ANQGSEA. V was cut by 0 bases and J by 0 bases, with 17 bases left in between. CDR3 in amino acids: CSVEDLTWGGMNTEAFF. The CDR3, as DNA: TGCAGCGTTGAAGATCTTACTTGGGGGGGAATGAACACTGAAGCTTTCTTT.

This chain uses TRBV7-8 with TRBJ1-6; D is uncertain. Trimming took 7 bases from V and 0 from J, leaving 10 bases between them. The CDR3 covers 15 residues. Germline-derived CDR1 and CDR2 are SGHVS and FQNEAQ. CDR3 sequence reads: CASKSPSSYNSPLHF. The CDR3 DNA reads TGTGCCAGCAAGTCCCCGAGCTCCTATAATTCACCCCTCCACTTT.